Listed below are T cell receptor beta chains from one sample, sequenced in a study of OX40 agonist ivuxolimab in advanced cancers. The method was immunoSEQ multiplex PCR; TCRdb's version includes in-frame clones alone and lacks a portion of them. Of about 77,000 clones in the sample, 85% to 90% were seen once. This sample comprised CD4+ or CD8+ T cells sorted from blood, obtained in a trial of the OX40 agonist ivuxolimab. The receptor source for this set is an adult with an advanced solid tumor such as melanoma, head and neck, liver or kidney cancer. Each CDR3 is given with its conserved first and last residue. Each record gives: J gene, V gene, clone size, CDR3 protein. The size of a clone is reported for some rows only, either as once, few or many, or as a class for expanded clones.

j_gene: TRBJ2-7
v_gene: TRBV6-5
abundance: .
CDR3aa: CASSYTTGATYEQYF

j_gene: TRBJ2-7
v_gene: TRBV6-1
abundance: .
CDR3aa: CASRDHSGSGYEQYF

j_gene: TRBJ2-5
v_gene: TRBV30
abundance: .
CDR3aa: CAWSTLAGGETQYF

j_gene: TRBJ2-3
v_gene: TRBV6-5
abundance: .
CDR3aa: CASSLGLAGSDTQYF

j_gene: TRBJ1-2
v_gene: TRBV7-9
abundance: few
CDR3aa: CASRGRWGYTF

j_gene: TRBJ2-3
v_gene: TRBV11-2
abundance: .
CDR3aa: CASSFNFPDTQYF

j_gene: TRBJ2-2
v_gene: TRBV10-2
abundance: .
CDR3aa: CASLRATPTGELFF

j_gene: TRBJ1-6
v_gene: TRBV7-2
abundance: .
CDR3aa: CASSPRTGNWGSPLHF

j_gene: TRBJ1-2
v_gene: TRBV12-5
abundance: .
CDR3aa: CASGLTGQGARPTNGYTF

j_gene: TRBJ1-4
v_gene: TRBV5-1
abundance: .
CDR3aa: CASSPGTGGIEKLFF

j_gene: TRBJ2-7
v_gene: TRBV19
abundance: .
CDR3aa: CASSIYTGTGEQYF

j_gene: TRBJ2-1
v_gene: TRBV27
abundance: .
CDR3aa: CASSTPQGFSEQFF

j_gene: TRBJ2-3
v_gene: TRBV2
abundance: few
CDR3aa: CASGFWTETDTQYF

j_gene: TRBJ1-6
v_gene: TRBV5-8
abundance: .
CDR3aa: CASSLGNRDSPLHF

j_gene: TRBJ2-2
v_gene: TRBV6-6
abundance: .
CDR3aa: CASTFPGELFF

j_gene: TRBJ2-6
v_gene: TRBV6-1
abundance: .
CDR3aa: CASSPGGGGANVLTF

j_gene: TRBJ1-1
v_gene: TRBV19
abundance: .
CDR3aa: CASSPVAGLANTEAFF

j_gene: TRBJ1-3
v_gene: TRBV30
abundance: .
CDR3aa: CAWSVGGVAGNTIYF

j_gene: TRBJ1-2
v_gene: TRBV30
abundance: .
CDR3aa: CAWDRKGTAFLGYTF

j_gene: TRBJ2-7
v_gene: TRBV7-9
abundance: .
CDR3aa: CASSFEAYEQYF

j_gene: TRBJ2-5
v_gene: TRBV30
abundance: .
CDR3aa: CAWSPGTAGETQYF

j_gene: TRBJ2-1
v_gene: TRBV5-1
abundance: medium-sized
CDR3aa: CASSWTSGVRDNEQFF

j_gene: TRBJ1-1
v_gene: TRBV5-1
abundance: .
CDR3aa: CASKNSVGGTEAFF

j_gene: TRBJ1-1
v_gene: TRBV6-1
abundance: .
CDR3aa: CASSEYGGRANTEAFF

j_gene: TRBJ2-7
v_gene: TRBV7-2
abundance: .
CDR3aa: CASSLGGARFYEQYF

j_gene: TRBJ1-2
v_gene: TRBV6-1
abundance: .
CDR3aa: CASSSYGQGHGYTF

j_gene: TRBJ1-2
v_gene: TRBV7-9
abundance: .
CDR3aa: CASSPLMGGYTF

j_gene: TRBJ1-2
v_gene: TRBV6-5
abundance: .
CDR3aa: CASSLGSQGSYGYTF

j_gene: TRBJ1-2
v_gene: TRBV6-5
abundance: .
CDR3aa: CASSEGGSYGYTF

j_gene: TRBJ1-2
v_gene: TRBV6-5
abundance: .
CDR3aa: CASSADRNYGYTF

j_gene: TRBJ2-7
v_gene: TRBV18
abundance: once
CDR3aa: CASSPNGPIEQYF

j_gene: TRBJ1-2
v_gene: TRBV5-1
abundance: .
CDR3aa: CASSLVGGVGNYGYTF

j_gene: TRBJ2-3
v_gene: TRBV30
abundance: .
CDR3aa: CAWSNGGLTTDTQYF

j_gene: TRBJ2-1
v_gene: TRBV7-2
abundance: .
CDR3aa: CASSRGGGLLNEQFF

j_gene: TRBJ1-4
v_gene: TRBV6-6
abundance: .
CDR3aa: CASRRALNEKLFF

j_gene: TRBJ2-7
v_gene: TRBV18
abundance: .
CDR3aa: CASSATPGQAWGEQYF

j_gene: TRBJ1-2
v_gene: TRBV28
abundance: .
CDR3aa: CASSILGRGYTF

j_gene: TRBJ1-2
v_gene: TRBV10-3
abundance: .
CDR3aa: CAISENDSPAHGYTF

j_gene: TRBJ2-7
v_gene: TRBV28
abundance: .
CDR3aa: CASSQPGQGFHEQYF

j_gene: TRBJ1-1
v_gene: TRBV29-1
abundance: .
CDR3aa: CSAVRQPNTEAFF

j_gene: TRBJ2-7
v_gene: TRBV6-5
abundance: .
CDR3aa: CASSYFPGPLSF

j_gene: TRBJ1-1
v_gene: TRBV2
abundance: few
CDR3aa: CASSRHSNTEAFF

j_gene: TRBJ2-7
v_gene: TRBV5-1
abundance: once
CDR3aa: CASSLGGRSEQYF

j_gene: TRBJ1-5
v_gene: TRBV6-5
abundance: few
CDR3aa: CASGGGRVGPQHF

j_gene: TRBJ1-1
v_gene: TRBV25-1
abundance: .
CDR3aa: CASSVLGENTEAFF

j_gene: TRBJ2-7
v_gene: TRBV7-2
abundance: once
CDR3aa: CASNQGPGEQYF